The text below deals with one T cell receptor (beta chain). This clone has just a few counts. Its antigen remains unidentified. Base-call qualities are not available, and no considerably larger clone is one nucleotide away. These data come from a study of cytomegalovirus exposure and HLA in healthy donors (dated by TCRdb to about 2017). Regarding the complete study: An earlier analysis of more than 550 of the donors reported about 260 Gb of sequence data and approximately 120 million unique TCR beta sequences obtained from approximately 180 million T cells. An early release that covered about 640 HLA-typed donors contained about 300 gigabases of sequencing data and about 84 million unique TCR sequences. Of the 300 to 450 genotyped donors, approximately 81% were placed in the genetic ancestry cluster associated with self-reported Caucasian donors. The aim of the study was to test whether cataloging public T cell receptors could identify signatures of past pathogen exposure. The T cell repertoires of some 670 subjects were profiled by immunosequencing and related to cytomegalovirus serostatus. In addition to the first cohort of 666 subjects, a separate validation cohort of 120 different subjects was used. High-throughput TCR immunosequencing, statistical association of individual TCRs with disease status, and machine learning were combined to predict cytomegalovirus infection status. A later analysis re-analyzed previously published TCR beta repertoires from about 730 donors and added high-resolution HLA genotyping to study TCR occurrence patterns. Rather than using new phenotypic data, the later analysis identified candidate immune exposures from TCR beta sequences and from how often those sequences occurred across donors. In an earlier analysis of 587 of the donors, high-throughput TCR beta sequencing was used to judge whether each TCR beta V gene segment behaved as functional or pseudogenic. Donor age, sex, ethnicity and CMV serostatus were collected together with the repertoire data. Genome-wide SNP genotypes for about 65% of the 666 donors were used in a later genetic analysis, which treated that subset as a discovery cohort. Every repertoire in the discovery cohort had been generated on one and the same sequencing platform. Class I and class II HLA loci were covered by the typing at four-digit resolution. The number of donors typed differed by locus, with 629-630 for A, B, C, DRB1 and DQB1, roughly 520 for DQA1, 600 to 610 for DPA1, and some 470 for DPB1. Several DR-DQ haplotypes were handled as single units for association and clustering because linkage in the cohort was strong. Across around 400 genotyped donors of the cohort, an average of roughly 250,000 unique TCR beta nucleotide sequences per donor were sequenced, and roughly 20% of those sequences were non-productive.

The cohort comprised some 730 healthy bone marrow donors. At the time of sampling, all cohort members were nominally healthy, though unrecorded immune exposures were likely present. The donor was CMV seronegative and belonged to the group of 352 seronegative cohort members. A peripheral blood sample was provided by each donor, and peripheral blood mononuclear cells were used for TCR beta sequencing. The Qiagen DNeasy Blood Extraction Kit was used to extract genomic DNA from the blood cell samples. What the authors observed across the whole study: A later analysis reported that several top co-occurrence clusters appeared linked to parvovirus B19, influenza, CMV and Epstein-Barr virus. Because HLA typing was unavailable for some donors at each locus, only the typed subset was used in association tests. Correlated functional status among segregating V segments might be attributable to linkage disequilibrium, but an unknown experimental factor could not be ruled out. Strong co-occurrence of HLA alleles, especially DR and DQ, made assigning TCR associations to individual alleles difficult. Immune exposure information for the cohort was limited to CMV serostatus. A cluster of highly shared sequence variants was judged likely to represent a technical artifact of the sequencing pipeline. The earlier analysis of 587 of the donors excluded some 15 rarely observed V segments, including chromosome 9 orphons, because counts were too low. In an earlier analysis of fewer than 700 of the donors, most TCR beta V segments appeared in productive rearrangements about 87% or about 30% of the time, broadly matching IMGT annotations. Specific HLA alleles were associated with over 15,000 TCR beta sequences at a false discovery rate of 0.05 in a later analysis. A few of the identified cytomegalovirus-associated TCR beta chains were confirmed in vitro to be specific for cytomegalovirus antigens. In the study, 150 to 200 TCR beta chains were listed as associated with cytomegalovirus. In a later analysis, HLA-associated TCR beta chains showed more clonal expansion and lower generation probabilities than non-associated chains that were equally common. Because the 87-base-pair reads could not distinguish some IMGT-functional V segments, including TRBV6-2 and TRBV6-3, those segments were excluded. Across donors, most TCR sequences were observed very rarely, whereas some public TCRs were present in many individuals. Compared with the approximately 710-donor mean, donors in an Asian-associated ancestry cluster had fewer N-insertions in productive TCRs, according to a later genetic analysis. Most CMV-associated TCR beta chains appeared to be HLA-restricted in a later analysis, and the HLA associations seemed to be driven largely by CMV exposure. Only TCR beta chains were sequenced in this cohort, and the absence of alpha or paired-chain data limited detectable features. The classifier was reported to diagnose cytomegalovirus status with high specificity and sensitivity in both the original cohort and the validation cohort. Roughly uniform sequencing depth across donors was assumed in presence/absence analyses, although this assumption may not hold. A further reported finding was that TCR beta sequences accurately predicted the HLA-A and HLA-B alleles for most subjects in the first cohort. It was suggested by the authors that the approach could potentially be generalized to other disease states and immunological phenotypes. V-gene and J-gene trimming of TCR beta chains was associated with a missense DCLRE1C variant in a later genetic analysis, and the association was replicated in an independent cohort. According to a later analysis, TCR association rates differed among HLA loci, with DRB1 alleles showing the most associated TCRs and HLA-C alleles showing the fewest.

From the cysteine up to the phenylalanine, the CDR3 has a length of 13 residues. Solely the CDR3 DNA is kept, with 39 bases framed from the first base. The V and J ends are trimmed by 11 bases and 6 bases, leaving 19 bases between them. The germline V gene (reference sequence) supplies CDR1 MNHNY and CDR2 SVGAGI. Libraries were made using the immunoSEQ multiplex PCR assay. For the multiplex PCR, a mixture combining 60 forward primers for TCR Vbeta segments and 13 reverse primers for TCR Jbeta segments was used. Amplification of the CDR3 region of rearranged TCR beta genes was performed with a multiplex PCR assay on genomic DNA. The Illumina HiSeq System was used to sequence the amplified TCR beta libraries as 87-base-pair reads. In the paper's pipeline: In a later analysis, about 80 million unique TCR beta chains were counted across the 500 to 700 repertoires, and approximately 11 million of these chains were shared by at least two donors. To remove PCR and sequencing errors, raw reads were error-corrected and collapsed into unique sequences using a nearest-neighbor algorithm that merged closely related sequences. To assign V, D and J gene segments, CDR3 sequences were aligned to IMGT reference sequences. For a sequence to be retained, a match of at least six nucleotides to both a V gene segment and a J gene segment was required. A rearrangement counted as productive if the CDR3 had no stop codons and remained in frame with V and J, and every other rearrangement counted as non-productive. CDR3 was defined according to IMGT convention as the region running from the second conserved V-encoded cysteine to the conserved J-encoded phenylalanine. In an earlier analysis of around 600 of the donors, sequences lacking an unambiguous match to a single V gene segment were excluded. In an earlier analysis of 587 of the donors, V segments were called functional above 56.7% productive rearrangements and were called segregating when the between-donor standard deviation exceeded 5%. To diagnose cytomegalovirus status from the catalog of TCR beta chain sequences, a statistical classification framework was built. V and J gene assignment, in a later analysis, came from comparing TCR nucleotide sequences with IMGT/GENE-DB human TR gene sequences. Using the TCRdist pipeline, a later analysis assigned CDR3 sequences along with most-parsimonious VDJ recombination scenarios. In a later analysis, each TCR beta chain was defined by its CDR3 amino acid sequence together with its V-gene family, and reads without a unique V-gene family were excluded. As a way to deal with suspected cross-contamination and a sequencing artifact, a later analysis dropped roughly 620 nucleotide sequences that were highly shared and had low generation probability. In a later analysis, a clonal expansion index was calculated for each public chain from normalized within-repertoire ranks of inferred template counts. In a later analysis, generation probabilities were computed using a VDJ recombination model fitted to out-of-frame rearrangements, and the results were checked against IGoR. Hypergeometric tests were used in a later analysis to score TCR-TCR, TCR-HLA and TCR-CMV co-occurrence, with a repertoire-size bias correction applied to the TCR pairs. False discovery rates were estimated in a later analysis by permuting HLA or CMV assignments 20 times. In a later analysis, co-occurring TCRs were grouped with DBSCAN, and TCRdist sequence similarity was added when clustering was performed within HLA-allele-positive subsets. Co-occurrence clustering excluded repertoires with fewer than 30,000 or more than 120,000 public chains, plus five with anomalous nucleotide sharing. TCRdb provides this immuneACCESS table in a form limited to in-frame rearrangements. Some clones are lacking; in checked studies, under half of them reflect an unresolved V gene, and why the rest are absent is not known. Clone size and the V and J calls come from that table; the DNA yielded D and trimming. This sample lists hundreds of thousands of clones; around 80% were detected once. Of the sample, less than 0.6% is held by the ten largest clones.

The TCR was taken from a boy aged 5-17 years in good health and CMV-seronegative. Sequenced: PBMCs. The rearrangement joined TRBV6-6 to TRBJ1-1; TRBD1 is a weak D gene call, 5 bases matching. The DNA sequence is given as TGTGCCCATAAAAGTCGGGGGTATGCTGAAGCTTTCTTT. Translated, it reads CAHKSRGYAEAFF.